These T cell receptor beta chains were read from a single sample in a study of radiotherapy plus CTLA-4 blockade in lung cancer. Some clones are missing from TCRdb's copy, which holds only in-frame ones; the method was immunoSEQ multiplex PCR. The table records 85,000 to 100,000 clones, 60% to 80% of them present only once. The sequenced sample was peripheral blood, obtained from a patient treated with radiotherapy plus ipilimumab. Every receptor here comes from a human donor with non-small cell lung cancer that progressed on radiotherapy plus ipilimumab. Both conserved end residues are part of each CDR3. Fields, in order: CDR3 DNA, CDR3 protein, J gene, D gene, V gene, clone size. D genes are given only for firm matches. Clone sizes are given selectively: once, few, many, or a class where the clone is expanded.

TGTGCCGTCGGGGGACTAGCGGGAGGAGGGACCTACGAGCAGTACTTC CAVGGLAGGGTYEQYF TRBJ2-7 TRBD2 TRBV19 -
TGTGCCAGCAGCTTCCGGGGGGGAGGCACTGAAGCTTTCTTT CASSFRGGGTEAFF TRBJ1-1 - TRBV5-4 once
TGCGCCAGCAGCTTTACAGGGAGGGACACTGAAGCTTTCTTT CASSFTGRDTEAFF TRBJ1-1 - TRBV5-1 -
TGCGCCAGCAGCCAAGATAGGCGGGGCCCCTACAATGAGCAGTTCTTC CASSQDRRGPYNEQFF TRBJ2-1 - TRBV4-1 -
TGTGCCAGCAGCTTAGGGGCAACCTACGAGCAGTACTTC CASSLGATYEQYF TRBJ2-7 - TRBV11-2 few
TGTGCCAGCAGCTCGGCAGGCCGCCCGGAGCAGTACTTC CASSSAGRPEQYF TRBJ2-7 - TRBV7-9 -
TGCGCCAGCAGCTTGCTGGCGAATCCTTACAATGAGCAGTTCTTC CASSLLANPYNEQFF TRBJ2-1 - TRBV5-1 -
TGCGCCAGCAGCCAAGCCCGGACAGGCTACACCGGGGAGCTGTTTTTT CASSQARTGYTGELFF TRBJ2-2 TRBD1 TRBV4-3 -
TGTGCCAGCAGCTTAAATCAGGGGGCGTCAGATACGCAGTATTTT CASSLNQGASDTQYF TRBJ2-3 TRBD1 TRBV7-2 -
TGTGCCAGCAGGGATAGGAGCTCCTATAATTCACCCCTCCACTTT CASRDRSSYNSPLHF TRBJ1-6 - TRBV7-9 -
TGTGCCAGCAGTTTAGGTAGGCAGGGCCGCTCTGGGGCCAACGTCCTGACTTTC CASSLGRQGRSGANVLTF TRBJ2-6 - TRBV27 -
TGTGCCAGCACCCTGATGCGGGGGCACGAGCAGTACTTC CASTLMRGHEQYF TRBJ2-7 - TRBV6-5 -
TGCAGCGTTGAAGGTCGAGGAGGTAGCACTGAAGCTTTCTTT CSVEGRGGSTEAFF TRBJ1-1 - TRBV29-1 -
TGTGCCAGCAGCGTAGGCCTCGGGACTAACTATGGCTACACCTTC CASSVGLGTNYGYTF TRBJ1-2 - TRBV9 -
TGTGCCAGCAGCGGCGAAGGGGAGAACACTGAAGCTTTCTTT CASSGEGENTEAFF TRBJ1-1 - TRBV9 -